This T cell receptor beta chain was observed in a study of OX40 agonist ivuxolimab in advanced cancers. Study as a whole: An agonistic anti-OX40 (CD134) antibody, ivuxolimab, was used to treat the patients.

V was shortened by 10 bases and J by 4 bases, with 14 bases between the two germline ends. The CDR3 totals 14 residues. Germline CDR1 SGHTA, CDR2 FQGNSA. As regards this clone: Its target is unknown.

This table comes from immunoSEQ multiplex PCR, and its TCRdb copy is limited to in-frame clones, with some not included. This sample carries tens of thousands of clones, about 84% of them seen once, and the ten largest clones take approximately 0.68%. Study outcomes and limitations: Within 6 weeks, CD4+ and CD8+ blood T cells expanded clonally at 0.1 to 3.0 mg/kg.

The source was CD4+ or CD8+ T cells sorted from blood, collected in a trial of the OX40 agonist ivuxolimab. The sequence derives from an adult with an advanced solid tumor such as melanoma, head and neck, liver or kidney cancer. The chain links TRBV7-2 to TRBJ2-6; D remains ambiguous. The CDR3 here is CATREGTGANVLTF. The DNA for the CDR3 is TGTGCCACCCGAGAAGGTACCGGGGCCAACGTCCTGACTTTC.